This T cell receptor (beta chain) originates from a study of blood T cell repertoires in COVID-19. About the study: The United States, Italy and Spain supplied acute and convalescent COVID-19 samples. T cells, B-cell-depleted T cells, or PBMCs supplied cDNA or gDNA.

Details on this clone: Other nucleotide sequences in the sample specify the same CDR3.

Trimming took 2 bases from V and 3 from J; bases not matched to a gene: 0. This CDR3 region has 14 residues. Germline CDR1 is SGDLS and CDR2 is YYNGEE. TCRdb's table, derived via immunoSEQ multiplex PCR, lists solely in-frame clones and lacks some. Among hundreds of thousands of clones listed, 86% were seen once. The sample comprised peripheral blood. The chain recombines TRBV9 with TRBJ2-3; 10 bases are a match to TRBD1. The sequence derives from a woman between 25 and 40 years old with active or convalescent COVID-19. The CDR3 region is CASSVGQGTDTQYF. DNA of the CDR3: TGTGCCAGCAGCGTGGGACAGGGGACAGATACGCAGTATTTT.